The clone carrying this T cell receptor (beta chain) turned up a few times. The entry originates in a study of blood T cell repertoires in COVID-19. Study in general: Sites across the United States, Italy and Spain contributed samples from acute and convalescent COVID-19. From T cells, B-cell-depleted T cells, or PBMCs came the material, which was cDNA or gDNA.

How the authors handled the data: Reference gene primer amplification in the assay estimated nucleated cell counts. Generated by immunoSEQ multiplex PCR, the TCRdb table keeps only in-frame clones and is missing some. V and J calls plus clone size are reproduced from that table; the DNA served to infer D and trimming. This table has a few hundred thousand clones, 70% to 90% appearing once. The CDR3 loop spans 13 amino acids. Germline CDR1 SNHLY, CDR2 FYNNEI. V was cut by 5 bases and J by 5 bases, with 10 bases left in between. This receptor was obtained from a woman between 45 and 60 years old with acute or convalescent COVID-19. The V gene is TRBV2, the J gene TRBJ1-5; tentatively, D is TRBD1 (6 bases). Sequences were obtained from peripheral blood. Here the CDR3 DNA reads TGTGCCAGCAGTTACAGGGAAGATCAGCCCCAGCATTTT. It specifies CASSYREDQPQHF.